This T cell receptor beta chain came from a study of a mutant IDH1 vaccine in newly diagnosed glioma. Time point given: week 47, end of study. Each vaccine dose was 300 ug of mutant IDH1 20-mer peptide, with topical imiquimod. As regards this clone: No antigen is known for it.

Only in-frame clones appear in the TCRdb table, and some are missing; sequencing was by immunoSEQ multiplex PCR. Of about 94,000 clones listed, nearly 90% are singletons. There are 15 residues in the CDR3. The germline CDR1 and CDR2 sequences are SGHDT and YYEEEE. V lost 1 base to trimming and J lost 3 bases, with 14 bases between them. The chain has TRBV5-6 and TRBJ2-7, with no clear D. The TCR comes from a woman in her forties or fifties with glioma. The sample here was PBMCs, taken from a glioma patient whose treatment included an IDH1 peptide vaccine. CDR3 in DNA: TGTGCCAGCAGCTTGATTACCAGAACCCTCTACGAGCAGTACTTC. Translating it yields CASSLITRTLYEQYF.